One and the same sample provided the 17 T cell receptor beta chains below, sequenced in a study of T cells expressing NK-cell markers. Using the 5' RACE reads, TCRdb records one entry per CDR3 protein without DNA. The sample has about 150,000 distinct CDR3 sequences. Sequenced input: blood T cells: a sorted CD56 or NKG2C T cell subset, CD4+ or CD8+ T cells, or bulk PBMC T cells (not recorded which). These receptors all stem from a woman between 45 and 65 years old in good health.

The chain carries TRBV11-2 and TRBJ1-1. The CDR3 totals 13 residues. The V gene's germline CDR1 is SGHAT and CDR2 FQNNGV. The CDR3 protein is CASSSGGHTEAFF.

V usage is TRBV14 and J usage is TRBJ2-3; the TRBD1 assignment by TCRdb is unverifiable without DNA. The CDR3 is 16 residues long. Germline assignment: CDR1 SGHDN and CDR2 FVKESK. Here the CDR3 reads CASSPLGTASTDTQYF.

J is TRBJ2-1 and V is TRBV29-1; checking the TCRdb D call of TRBD2 is not possible without DNA. The CDR3 length is 18 residues. Germline V lookup: CDR1 SQVTM, CDR2 ANQGSEA. CDR3 protein: CSVAGAGTSGISYNEQFF.

This chain joins TRBV12-3 or TRBV12-4 and TRBJ2-1. CDR3 size: 13 residues. CDR3 sequence reads: CASSPGLINEQFF.

V gene TRBV4-1 combines with J gene TRBJ2-1. Germline V gene data show CDR1 as MGHRA and CDR2 as YSYEKL. The CDR3 extends over 13 amino acids. The CDR3 spells CASSQEMSDEQFF.

The chain uses TRBV9 and TRBJ2-7; the D call of TRBD1 rests on TCRdb alone, since no DNA is present to check it. The CDR3 is 14 amino acids. Germline loops: CDR1 SGDLS, CDR2 YYNGEE. This CDR3 is CASGPRGDPYEQYF.

The chain joins TRBV12-3 or TRBV12-4 to TRBJ2-1; TCRdb designates TRBD1, a call that cannot be tested without DNA. The CDR3 sequence is 14 residues long. CDR3 sequence reads: CASSPGSPPNEQFF.

This sequence joins TRBV4-1 and TRBJ1-1; no DNA is available, so the TRBD1 call from TCRdb remains unchecked. The V gene's germline CDR1 is MGHRA and CDR2 YSYEKL. CDR3 length: 18 residues. CDR3 sequence reads: CASSQVGGDRGLNTEAFF.

This sequence joins TRBV19 and TRBJ2-1; without DNA, the TCRdb call of TRBD2 cannot be checked. Germline lookup yields CDR1 LNHDA and CDR2 SQIVND (reference sequence). The CDR3 totals 16 residues. CDR3: CASSLHLRGTYNEQFF.

This CDR3 is CATSDPGTAAFF. The chain joins TRBV24-1 to TRBJ1-1; TCRdb's D call of TRBD1 is untestable without DNA. The CDR3 has 12 amino acids. Germline V CDR1 and CDR2: KGHDR, SFDVKD.

This chain uses TRBV4-1 with TRBJ2-2; absent DNA, TCRdb's TRBD1 call cannot be checked. Germline V gene data show CDR1 as MGHRA and CDR2 as YSYEKL. The CDR3 has 14 amino acids. The CDR3 is CASSIRDTTGELFF.

The chain combines TRBV13 with TRBJ2-2; TCRdb proposes TRBD1, but this gene call is untestable without DNA. The CDR3 totals 17 residues. In germline, CDR1 is PRHDT, CDR2 FYEKMQ (reference sequence). This CDR3 reads CASSLGGNTGHTGELFF.

The V and J genes are TRBV5-4 and TRBJ2-3; TCRdb's D call of TRBD1 is untestable without DNA. The CDR3 contains 16 residues. Germline V CDR1 and CDR2: SGHNT, YYREEE (reference sequence). Here the CDR3 reads CASSWVMGEQIDTQYF.

The rearrangement uses TRBV18 and TRBJ2-3; lacking DNA, the TRBD2 call made by TCRdb goes unchecked. Germline CDR1 KGHSH, CDR2 LQKENI. The CDR3 loop spans 18 amino acids. The CDR3 sequence is CASSPEIAGTSRGDTQYF.

This chain links TRBV27 with TRBJ2-1; TCRdb calls TRBD2, which cannot be checked without DNA. Germline CDR1 reads MNHEY; CDR2 reads SMNVEV (reference sequence). The CDR3 has 14 residues. CDR3 region: CASSLVFSAYEQFF.

V is TRBV6-5 and J is TRBJ2-1; no DNA is available, so the TRBD1 call from TCRdb remains unchecked. The CDR3 covers 14 residues. Germline CDR1 and CDR2: MNHEY and SVGAGI. The CDR3 loop reads CASSYSSRGDEQFF.

The rearrangement uses TRBV12-3 or TRBV12-4 and TRBJ2-2; no DNA is available, so the TRBD2 call from TCRdb remains unchecked. The CDR3 loop spans 16 amino acids. CDR3 protein: CASSFFLGVVAGELFF.